A single sample gave rise to the 18 T cell receptor beta chains below, sequenced in a study of T cells in Graves' hyperthyroidism and ophthalmopathy. Template material for amplifying TCR beta CDR3 regions consisted of RNA transcripts. RT-PCR in the first round (using the HTBI primer set) targeted the TCR CDR3. TCRdb reprocessed the multiplex PCR reads with MiXCR, giving one entry per CDR3 protein. The sample includes a few hundred thousand distinct CDR3 sequences, 15% to 17% of them seen just once. Sample: blood. The origin of the receptors is a young woman with Graves' hyperthyroidism.

Many counts were recorded for this clonotype. CDR3 amino acids: CASSPTQEGVETQYF. In DNA form, the CDR3 reads TGTGCCAGCAGCCCGACGCAGGAAGGTGTGGAGACCCAGTACTTC. The chain links TRBV9 to TRBJ2-5; no clear D gene. V gave up 4 bases and J gave up 5 bases, with 18 bases separating them. Looked up from germline, CDR1 is SGDLS and CDR2 is YYNGEE. The CDR3 is 15 residues long.

In its sample, this clonotype was seen many times. This chain uses TRBV5-1 with TRBJ1-1, with a tentative D call TRBD1 (6 bases). CDR3 length: 16 residues. Trimming stripped 0 bases from V and 3 bases from J, with 15 bases between. Germline V gives CDR1 SGHRS, CDR2 YFSETQ. CDR3 region: CASSLVGGPRDTEAFF. DNA of the CDR3: TGCGCCAGCAGCTTGGTGGGGGGGCCTCGGGACACTGAAGCTTTCTTT.

At least ten counts were recorded for this clonotype. V is TRBV30 and J is TRBJ1-5; D call uncertain. The CDR3 has 12 residues. V was trimmed by 0 bases and J by 10 bases, leaving 10 bases between them. CDR1 is GTSNPN and CDR2 is SVGIG in the germline V gene (reference sequence). Here the CDR3 reads CAWSVPPKPQHF. CDR3 nucleotides: TGTGCCTGGAGTGTACCCCCCAAACCCCAGCATTTT.

The genes are TRBV7-2 and TRBJ2-3; 10 positions match TRBD2. Germline assignment: CDR1 SGHTA and CDR2 FQGNSA. The V and J ends lost 5 bases and 2 bases, in that order; junction bases with no gene match: 4. The length of the CDR3 is 15 residues. The CDR3 region is CASSPGLAVTDTQYF. The CDR3 nucleotides read TGTGCCAGCAGCCCCGGACTAGCGGTCACAGATACGCAGTATTTT.

At least ten counts were recorded for this clonotype. This sequence joins TRBV10-2 and TRBJ2-7; either TRBD1 or TRBD2 may fit D (5 bases each). V dropped 3 bases and J dropped 4 bases, with 13 bases sitting between them. The CDR3 is 14 residues long. Germline V gives CDR1 WSHSY, CDR2 SAAADI. CDR3 loop: CASSDGTEEYEQYF. CDR3 DNA: TGCGCCAGCAGTGACGGGACGGAGGAGTACGAGCAGTACTTC.

This clonotype appeared many times. The J gene is TRBJ2-7, the V gene TRBV5-1; D call uncertain. V lost 1 base, J lost 5 bases, and 13 bases lay in between. Looked up from germline, CDR1 is SGHRS and CDR2 is YFSETQ. CDR3 length: 14 residues. The CDR3 DNA reads as TGCGCCAGCAGCTTGACCGGTCCCAGAAACGAGCAGTACTTC. Residues: CASSLTGPRNEQYF. Variable domain in full (rest from reference TRBV5-1 and TRBJ2-7): KAGVTQTPRYLIKTRGQQVTLSCSPISGHRSVSWYQQTPGQGLQFLFEYFSETQRNKGNFPGRFSGRQFSNSRSEMNVSTLELGDSALYLCASSLTGPRNEQYFGPGTRLTVT.

There are many counts of this clonotype. This chain joins TRBV15 and TRBJ2-3; the D gene is possibly TRBD2 (5 bases). The CDR3 extends over 16 amino acids. Trimming removed 0 bases at V and 5 bases at J, with 15 bases between. Looked up from germline, CDR1 is LNHNV and CDR2 is YYDKDF (reference sequence). CDR3 DNA: TGTGCCACCAGCAGAGATCCGGACTTGGGGAGAGATACGCAGTATTTT. It yields the protein CATSRDPDLGRDTQYF.

This chain connects TRBV29-1 to TRBJ2-5; D call uncertain. This CDR3 contains 13 residues. Germline CDR1 reads SQVTM; CDR2 reads ANQGSEA. Trimming removed 3 bases at V and 5 bases at J, with 13 bases between. In nucleotides, the CDR3 is TGCAGCGTTGAGGCCTCACTGGGGGAGACCCAGTACTTC. Translated, it gives CSVEASLGETQYF.

The J gene is TRBJ2-7, the V gene TRBV15; D is perhaps TRBD1 or TRBD2 (5 bases each). The CDR3 sequence is 17 residues long. The germline gives CDR1 LNHNV, CDR2 YYDKDF (reference sequence). Trimming took 0 bases from V and 0 from J, leaving 15 bases between them. The CDR3 bases are TGTGCCACCAGCAGAGACCCCCCCGGGGCCGTCTCCTACGAGCAGTACTTC. Its translation is CATSRDPPGAVSYEQYF.

This clonotype was seen only a few times. The CDR3 DNA is TGCGCCAGCAGTGAGTCGCGGTATGGGGCCAACGTCCTGACTTTC. Amino acid sequence: CASSESRYGANVLTF. This chain connects TRBV10-1 to TRBJ2-6, with D hard to call. The CDR3 length is 15 residues. Between the trimmed V and J ends, which lost 0 bases and 3 bases, there was a span of 6 bases. Germline V gene sequence: CDR1 WNHNN, CDR2 SYGVQD (reference sequence).

This clonotype was detected many times. The chain has TRBV30 and TRBJ2-7, with D unclear. CDR1 GTSNPN and CDR2 SVGIG come from the germline V gene (reference sequence). Trimming pared 2 bases from V and 3 bases from J, leaving 8 bases between. This CDR3 contains 12 residues. The CDR3 DNA reads as TGTGCCTGGAGTCAGAACGTCTACGAGCAGTACTTC. Translating it yields CAWSQNVYEQYF.

The sample holds many counts of this clonotype. CDR3 sequence (DNA): TGCAGTGCTAGAGATCTGGCTAGCGGACCCGACTCCTACAATGAGCAGTTCTTC. Protein product: CSARDLASGPDSYNEQFF. The chain links TRBV20-1 to TRBJ2-1; 7 bases map to TRBD2. The CDR3 is made up of 18 amino acids. V lost 0 bases, J lost 0 bases, and 11 bases stayed unmatched. Looked up from germline, CDR1 is DFQATT and CDR2 is SNEGSKA (reference sequence).

The chain is built from TRBV5-5 and TRBJ2-3, with D perhaps assigned TRBD1 or TRBD2 (5 bases each). Trimming shortened V by 3 bases and J by 0 bases, and 11 bases separated the two germline ends. The CDR3 has 15 amino acids. CDR1 and CDR2 (germline): SGHKS, YYEKEE (reference sequence). The CDR3 DNA reads as TGTGCCAGCAGCTACCGGGGCTGGAGCACAGATACGCAGTATTTT. This gives the protein CASSYRGWSTDTQYF.

The V gene is TRBV13, the J gene TRBJ1-4, with D perhaps TRBD1 (6 bases). Trimming removed 3 bases from V and 5 bases from J, with 22 bases in between. CDR1 PRHDT and CDR2 FYEKMQ come from the germline V gene (reference sequence). The CDR3 totals 18 residues. The CDR3 loop is CASSLAWGDNGGNEKLFF. The CDR3 DNA is TGTGCCAGCAGCTTGGCGTGGGGGGACAACGGGGGGAATGAAAAACTGTTTTTT.

This clonotype was observed a handful of times. The rearrangement uses TRBV10-2 and TRBJ2-2; 10 bases match TRBD2. Germline values: CDR1 WSHSY, CDR2 SAAADI. CDR3 length equals 18 residues. V lost 2 bases and J lost 1; bases outside the gene matches: 7. The CDR3 nucleotides read TGCGCCAGCAGTGAGAGAGGGGTAGCGGGAGGGAACACCGGGGAGCTGTTTTTT. This translates into CASSERGVAGGNTGELFF.

This clonotype was seen repeatedly, ten times or more. Sequence at one end of the junction differs from germline and may be a read error. In DNA, the CDR3 is TGTGCCAGCAGCCAAGTAGACGGGACTATGAACTTC. It translates to CASSQVDGTMNF. The genes are TRBV3-1 and TRBJ2-5; TRBD2 aligns across 7 bases. Germline V CDR1 and CDR2: LGHDT, YNNKEL (reference sequence). The CDR3 length is 12 residues.

The chain joins TRBV6-2 or TRBV6-3 to TRBJ1-5; the D is unclear. The V gene's germline CDR1 is MNHEY and CDR2 SVGEGT. The CDR3 runs 14 residues. V lost 6 bases to trimming and J lost 7 bases, with 16 bases between them. CDR3 sequence (DNA): TGTGCCAGCAGCTATCGGCACGTTAGGCAGCCCCAGCATTTT. It codes for CASSYRHVRQPQHF.

This sequence joins TRBV11-2 and TRBJ1-4; no definite D call. Germline V gives CDR1 SGHAT, CDR2 FQNNGV. V was shortened by 0 bases and J by 8 bases, with 7 bases between the two germline ends. The CDR3 loop spans 13 amino acids. The DNA of the CDR3 is TGTGCCAGCAGCTTAGAAGGACCCGAAAAACTGTTTTTT. This translates into CASSLEGPEKLFF.